This T cell receptor beta chain came from a study of preoperative IRX-2 immunotherapy in early breast cancer (dated by TCRdb to the late 2010s). Clipping removes 7 bases from V and 6 bases from J, with 5 as the unmatched junction base count. The germline V gene gives CDR1 as SNHLY and CDR2 as FYNNEI. The CDR3 spans 14 residues, from the cysteine through the phenylalanine. Here the CDR3 DNA is all that survives: 42 bases in frame from base 1. The protocol used for the library was the immunoSEQ multiplex PCR assay. This immuneACCESS table, as held by TCRdb, lists in-frame sequences with V and J called but not all clones. Of the missing ones, under half trace to an unresolved V gene in checked studies; the others have no known cause. The sample has roughly 42,000 clones on record, 60% to 85% of them singletons. Roughly 1.2% of the sample goes to the ten largest clones. The sample's treatment or condition label is to be understood as: preoperative locoregional IRX-2 cytokine immunotherapy. The samples were obtained from a phase Ib study that tested preoperative, locoregional IRX-2 cytokine immunotherapy meant to prime immune responses. Before surgery, IRX-2 was given to the donors, who were patients with early-stage breast cancer.

Of note for this clone: What this receptor recognizes is not known. Per-nucleotide qualities are absent, and no much larger clonotype sits a single base away.

This clonotype was sampled from a human donor with breast cancer. The chain was built from TRBV2 and TRBJ2-2; 10 nucleotides in the junction match TRBD2. The sample here was tumor tissue, taken after IRX-2 immunotherapy. The DNA sequence is as follows: TGTGCCAGCAACGGACTAGCGGCTCCCGGGGAGCTGTTTTTT. It translates as CASNGLAAPGELFF.